Sequencing of this T cell receptor beta chain was carried out in a study of blood T cells in healthy people across ages. Study-level background: Through template switching, about one barcoded beta molecule was captured per two T cells, as measured in model experiments.

V shed 6 bases and J shed 2 bases, with 15 bases lying between them. Germline-derived CDR1 and CDR2 are SGHTA and FQGNSA. The CDR3 spans 15 residues. Primed by a sample-barcoded 5' primer and a J-beta primer mix, a second PCR proceeded for roughly 7 to 12 cycles. TCRdb analysed the 5' RACE reads with MiXCR anew, one entry per CDR3 protein. The repertoire holds approximately 850,000 distinct CDR3 sequences, 55% to 70% seen once, with about 20% in the top ten. Isolated per sample were at least 6 million PBMCs. Study-level findings and limits: Both higher diversity and more naive CD4+ cells marked long-lived donors when set against aged donors.

This clonotype was seen a handful of times. Its antigen is not identified. The J gene is TRBJ2-3, the V gene TRBV7-2, with D maybe TRBD2 (5 bases). The TCR originated in a man aged 30 to 39 in good health. The sample taken for sequencing was blood. DNA for the CDR3: TGTGCCAGCAGATCTACTAGTGGGAACACAGATACGCAGTATTTT. This gives the protein CASRSTSGNTDTQYF.